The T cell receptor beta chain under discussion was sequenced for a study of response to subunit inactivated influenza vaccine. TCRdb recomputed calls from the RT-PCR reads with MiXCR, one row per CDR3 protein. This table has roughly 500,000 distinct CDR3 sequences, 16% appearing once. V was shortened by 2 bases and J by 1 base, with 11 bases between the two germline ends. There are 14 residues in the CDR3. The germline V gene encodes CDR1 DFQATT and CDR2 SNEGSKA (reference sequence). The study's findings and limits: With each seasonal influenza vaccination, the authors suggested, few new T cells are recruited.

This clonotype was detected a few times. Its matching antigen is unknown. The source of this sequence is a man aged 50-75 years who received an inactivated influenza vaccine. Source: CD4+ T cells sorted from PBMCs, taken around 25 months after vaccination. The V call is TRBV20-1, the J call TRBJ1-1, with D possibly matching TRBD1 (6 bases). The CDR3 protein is CSARSGGGNTEAFF. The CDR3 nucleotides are TGCAGTGCTAGATCCGGGGGCGGGAACACTGAAGCTTTCTTT.